One sample yielded the 18 T cell receptor beta chains listed below, sequenced in a study of T cell responses to AZD1222 COVID-19 vaccine. The repertoire was sequenced with immunoSEQ multiplex PCR; TCRdb's copy has only in-frame clones and lacks some. The table lists more than 85,000 clones, about 90% of them singletons. The specimen was peripheral blood, collected on day 0 of AZD1222 vaccination. The source of these receptors is an adult in good health.

This rearrangement joins TRBV19 to TRBJ2-5, with D maybe TRBD1 (5 bases). V was shortened by 5 bases and J by 5 bases, with 6 bases between the two germline ends. CDR1 and CDR2 from the germline V gene are LNHDA and SQIVND (reference sequence). The CDR3 is 11 residues long. The CDR3 DNA sequence: TGTGCCAGTAGTGCAGGGGAGACCCAGTACTTC. It specifies CASSAGETQYF.

V and J are TRBV18 and TRBJ1-2; D remains unclear. Trimming took off 5 bases at V and 2 bases at J, with 9 bases between the two ends. Germline V CDR1 and CDR2: KGHSH, LQKENI. The length of the CDR3 is 13 residues. As DNA, the CDR3 is TGTGCCAGCTCAATCGCAAACAACTATGGCTACACCTTC. It is translated as CASSIANNYGYTF.

The chain recombines TRBV15 with TRBJ1-6; TRBD1 agrees at 8 bases. Per germline, CDR1 LNHNV and CDR2 YYDKDF (reference sequence). The CDR3 length is 14 residues. V lost 4 bases, J lost 7 bases, and 3 bases stayed unmatched. The CDR3 region has the DNA TGTGCCACCAGCAAGGACAGGGCCAATTCACCCCTCCACTTT. As protein: CATSKDRANSPLHF.

This chain joins TRBV28 and TRBJ1-1; TRBD1 aligns across 8 bases. The CDR3 covers 16 residues. Germline loops: CDR1 MDHEN, CDR2 SYDVKM. V was pared by 2 bases and J by 6 bases, with 11 bases of the junction left unmatched. The CDR3 protein is CASSLVGRGRAAEAFF. The CDR3 region has the DNA TGTGCCAGCAGTTTAGTGGGCAGGGGGCGGGCCGCTGAAGCTTTCTTT.

The chain couples TRBV28 to TRBJ1-2; D is unresolved. The CDR3 extends over 13 amino acids. V lost 8 bases and J lost 2, with 12 bases in between. CDR1 and CDR2 from the germline V gene are MDHEN and SYDVKM. The CDR3 DNA is TGTGCCAGCGCCCTAGGGCCGAACTATGGCTACACCTTC. Translation gives CASALGPNYGYTF.

The chain employs TRBV5-1 and TRBJ1-1, with 9 bases identical to TRBD1. Germline-derived CDR1 and CDR2 are SGHRS and YFSETQ. With V trimmed by 4 bases and J by 7 bases, 14 bases remained unmatched. The CDR3 has 16 residues. The CDR3 loop is CASSQTNRGLTNEAFF. The CDR3 nucleotides read TGCGCCAGCAGCCAGACAAACAGGGGGCTTACGAATGAAGCTTTCTTT.

This clone was seen a single time. At one of its ends the junction is not consistent with the germline gene, which may arise from a read error. This chain joins TRBV27 and TRBJ2-7; weak D call: TRBD2 (5 bases). The CDR3 consists of 13 residues. Germline CDR1 and CDR2: MNHEY and SMNVEV (reference sequence). The CDR3 coding sequence is TGTGCCAGCAGTTTCCACGGAGAGGCCCGAGGGAACTTC. Protein: CASSFHGEARGNF.

This clone turned up a few times. This chain links TRBV5-1 with TRBJ2-3; D might be TRBD1 or TRBD2, each matching 6 bases. CDR1 is SGHRS and CDR2 is YFSETQ in the germline V gene. This CDR3 spans 14 amino acids. The V gene lost 4 bases and the J gene lost 2 bases, with 11 bases spanning the gap. The CDR3 bases are TGCGCCAGCAGCCTGGGGGGCTACACAGATACGCAGTATTTT. Translating it yields CASSLGGYTDTQYF. Filled out from reference TRBV5-1 and TRBJ2-3, the complete variable domain reads KAGVTQTPRYLIKTRGQQVTLSCSPISGHRSVSWYQQTPGQGLQFLFEYFSETQRNKGNFPGRFSGRQFSNSRSEMNVSTLELGDSALYLCASSLGGYTDTQYFGPGTRLTVL.

The V and J genes are TRBV9 and TRBJ1-3; D gene unclear. The length of the CDR3 is 15 residues. V lost 1 base, J lost 0 bases, and 8 bases lay in between. Germline V CDR1 and CDR2: SGDLS, YYNGEE. The CDR3 nucleotides are TGTGCCAGCAGCGTAACCCCGACCTCTGGAAACACCATATATTTT. It yields the protein CASSVTPTSGNTIYF.

The chain employs TRBV2 and TRBJ2-5; 13 positions match TRBD2. J gave up 4 bases and V 6 bases, and 5 bases lay outside the gene matches. Germline V gives CDR1 SNHLY, CDR2 FYNNEI. The CDR3 is 15 residues long. CDR3 amino acids: CASRETSGGPETQYF. CDR3 nucleotide sequence: TGTGCCAGCAGAGAGACTAGCGGGGGGCCAGAGACCCAGTACTTC.

The chain uses TRBV11-2 and TRBJ2-7; perhaps D is TRBD1 or TRBD2 (5 bases each). CDR1 is SGHAT, CDR2 FQNNGV, per germline. The CDR3 has 13 residues. Trimming took off 6 bases at V and 6 bases at J, with 15 bases between the two ends. CDR3 loop: CASSPNFGTEQYF. The CDR3 bases are TGTGCCAGCAGTCCAAACTTCGGGACCGAGCAGTACTTC.

V gene TRBV7-9 combines with J gene TRBJ2-1; D unclear. CDR3 length: 12 residues. V lost 6 bases, J lost 4 bases, and 7 bases lay in between. CDR1 and CDR2 (germline): SEHNR, FQNEAQ (reference sequence). In DNA, the CDR3 is TGTGCCAGCAGGCAACTATACAATGAGCAGTTCTTC. Translating gives CASRQLYNEQFF.

V and J are TRBV25-1 and TRBJ1-1, with D perhaps matching TRBD1 (5 bases). Trimming took off 6 bases at V and 8 bases at J, with 16 bases between the two ends. The CDR3 length is 13 residues. Germline lookup yields CDR1 MGHDK and CDR2 SYGVNS. CDR3 sequence (DNA): TGTGCCAGCAGCCACATGGGGGGACCGGAAGCTTTCTTT. It encodes CASSHMGGPEAFF. Filled out from reference TRBV25-1 and TRBJ1-1, the complete variable domain reads EADIYQTPRYLVIGTGKKITLECSQTMGHDKMYWYQQDPGMELHLIHYSYGVNSTEKGDLSSESTVSRIRTEHFPLTLESARPSHTSQYLCASSHMGGPEAFFGQGTRLTVV.

The rearrangement links TRBV13 to TRBJ2-5; 8 positions agree with TRBD2. The CDR3 is 16 amino acids. The germline V gene has CDR1 PRHDT and CDR2 FYEKMQ (reference sequence). Unmatched junction bases numbered 11, after V lost 5 bases and J lost 3 bases. CDR3 protein: CASSPPAGGSEETQYF. For the CDR3, the DNA is TGTGCCAGCAGCCCCCCGGCGGGGGGTAGTGAAGAGACCCAGTACTTC.

The CDR3 loop reads CAWRPGLGPHNEQFF. CDR3 in DNA: TGTGCCTGGCGACCGGGACTAGGGCCTCACAATGAGCAGTTCTTC. This chain links TRBV30 with TRBJ2-1, with 8 bases that match TRBD2. V shed 5 bases, J shed 5 bases, and the junction held 11 bases outside the gene matches. The germline V gene has CDR1 GTSNPN and CDR2 SVGIG (reference sequence). The CDR3 contains 15 residues. The full variable domain, its missing parts supplied by reference TRBV30 and TRBJ2-1, is SQTIHQWPATLVQPVGSPLSLECTVEGTSNPNLYWYRQAAGRGLQLLFYSVGIGQISSEVPQNLSASRPQDRQFILSSKKLLLSDSGFYLCAWRPGLGPHNEQFFGPGTRLTVL.

This chain connects TRBV2 to TRBJ1-5; D uncertain. Germline assignment: CDR1 SNHLY and CDR2 FYNNEI. This CDR3 has 14 residues. Trimming pared 1 base from V and 2 bases from J, leaving 6 bases between. The CDR3 protein is CASSEDMGNQPQHF. In DNA, the CDR3 is TGTGCCAGCAGTGAAGACATGGGCAATCAGCCCCAGCATTTT.

The V call is TRBV11-2, the J call TRBJ2-7; TRBD2 matches 11 bases. This CDR3 has 15 residues. V shed 5 bases, J shed 0 bases, and the junction held 3 bases outside the gene matches. Germline CDR1 is SGHAT and CDR2 is FQNNGV. CDR3 bases: TGTGCCAGCAGCCCGACTAGCGGGGACTCCTACGAGCAGTACTTC. This sequence encodes CASSPTSGDSYEQYF. Full variable domain (outside the CDR3, taken from reference TRBV11-2 and TRBJ2-7): EAGVAQSPRYKIIEKRQSVAFWCNPISGHATLYWYQQILGQGPKLLIQFQNNGVVDDSQLPKDRFSAERLKGVDSTLKIQPAKLEDSAVYLCASSPTSGDSYEQYFGPGTRLTVT.

This clone is judged medium-sized. The chain employs TRBV4-1 and TRBJ2-1; D might be TRBD1 (6 bases). Germline CDR1 MGHRA, CDR2 YSYEKL. Trimming left V 1 base short and J 3 bases short, with 13 bases between. The CDR3 loop spans 16 amino acids. CDR3 in amino acids: CASSQGTGFRYNEQFF. The CDR3 DNA reads TGCGCCAGCAGCCAAGGCACAGGGTTTCGCTACAATGAGCAGTTCTTC.